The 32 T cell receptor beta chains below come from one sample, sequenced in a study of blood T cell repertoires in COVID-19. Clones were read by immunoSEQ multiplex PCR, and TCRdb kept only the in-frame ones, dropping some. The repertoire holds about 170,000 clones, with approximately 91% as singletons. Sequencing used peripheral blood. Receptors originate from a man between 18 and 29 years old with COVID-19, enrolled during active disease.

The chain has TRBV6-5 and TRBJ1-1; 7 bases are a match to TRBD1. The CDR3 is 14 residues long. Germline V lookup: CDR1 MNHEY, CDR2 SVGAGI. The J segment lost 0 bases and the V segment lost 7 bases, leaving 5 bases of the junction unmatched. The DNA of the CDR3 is TGTGCCAGCACCCGGGGACAGATGAACACTGAAGCTTTCTTT. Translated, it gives CASTRGQMNTEAFF.

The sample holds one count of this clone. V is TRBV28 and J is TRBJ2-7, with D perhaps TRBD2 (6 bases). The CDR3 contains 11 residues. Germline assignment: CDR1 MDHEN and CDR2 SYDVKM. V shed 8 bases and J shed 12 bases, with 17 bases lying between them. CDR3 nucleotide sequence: TGTGCCAGCGCAACCGGGGGAGGTCGGTACTTC. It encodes CASATGGGRYF.

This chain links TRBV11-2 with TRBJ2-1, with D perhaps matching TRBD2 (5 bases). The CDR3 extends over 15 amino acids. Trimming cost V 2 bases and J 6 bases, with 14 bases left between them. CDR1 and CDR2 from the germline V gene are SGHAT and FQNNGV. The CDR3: CASSLSLGGGNEQFF. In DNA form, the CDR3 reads TGTGCCAGCAGCTTATCTTTAGGAGGTGGCAATGAGCAGTTCTTC.

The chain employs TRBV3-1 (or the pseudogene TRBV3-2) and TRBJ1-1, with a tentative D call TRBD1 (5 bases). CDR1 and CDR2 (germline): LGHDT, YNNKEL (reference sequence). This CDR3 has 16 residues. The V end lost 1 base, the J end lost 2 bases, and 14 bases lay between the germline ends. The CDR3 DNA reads TGTGCCAGCAGCCAAGTGGGAAAGGGGCCAAACACTGAAGCTTTCTTT. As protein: CASSQVGKGPNTEAFF.

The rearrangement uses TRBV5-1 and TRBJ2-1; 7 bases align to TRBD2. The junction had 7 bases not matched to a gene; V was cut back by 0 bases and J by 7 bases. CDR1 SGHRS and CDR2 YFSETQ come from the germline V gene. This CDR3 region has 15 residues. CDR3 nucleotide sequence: TGCGCCAGCAGCTTGGAGGGCGGGAGATGGAATGAGCAGTTCTTC. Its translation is CASSLEGGRWNEQFF.

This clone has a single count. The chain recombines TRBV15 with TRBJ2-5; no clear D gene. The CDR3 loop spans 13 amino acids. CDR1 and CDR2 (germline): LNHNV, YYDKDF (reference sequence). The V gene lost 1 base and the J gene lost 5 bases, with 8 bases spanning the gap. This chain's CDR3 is CATSRVYVETQYF. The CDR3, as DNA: TGTGCCACCAGCAGAGTCTATGTGGAGACCCAGTACTTC.

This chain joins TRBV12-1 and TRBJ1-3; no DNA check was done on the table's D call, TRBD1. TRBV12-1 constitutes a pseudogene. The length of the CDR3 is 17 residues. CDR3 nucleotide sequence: TGTGCCAGCAGCTTTAGGGGGACGCCTCCAATTGGAAACACCATATATTTT. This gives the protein CASSFRGTPPIGNTIYF.

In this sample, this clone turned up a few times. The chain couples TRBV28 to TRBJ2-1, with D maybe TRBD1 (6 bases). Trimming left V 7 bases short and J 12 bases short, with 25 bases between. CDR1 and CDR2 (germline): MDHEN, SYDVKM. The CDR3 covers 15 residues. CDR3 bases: TGTGCCAGCACTTCCCGGGACACCCCCTCCAAAGGGCAGTTCTTC. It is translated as CASTSRDTPSKGQFF.

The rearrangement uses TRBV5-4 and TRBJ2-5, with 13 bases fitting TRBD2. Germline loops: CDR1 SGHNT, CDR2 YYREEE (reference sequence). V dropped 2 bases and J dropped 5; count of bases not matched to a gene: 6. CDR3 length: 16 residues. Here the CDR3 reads CASSFGLAGVGETQYF. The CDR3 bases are TGTGCCAGCAGCTTCGGACTAGCGGGAGTTGGGGAGACCCAGTACTTC.

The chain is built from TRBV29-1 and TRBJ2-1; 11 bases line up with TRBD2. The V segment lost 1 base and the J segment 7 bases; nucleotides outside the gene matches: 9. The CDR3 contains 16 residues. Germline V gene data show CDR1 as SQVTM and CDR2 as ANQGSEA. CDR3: CSVEVPSGRRVNEQFF. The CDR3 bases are TGCAGCGTTGAAGTCCCTAGCGGGAGGCGGGTGAATGAGCAGTTCTTC.

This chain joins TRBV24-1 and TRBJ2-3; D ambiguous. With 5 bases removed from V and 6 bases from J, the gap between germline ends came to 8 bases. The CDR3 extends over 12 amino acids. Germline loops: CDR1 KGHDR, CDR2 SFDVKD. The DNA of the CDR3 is TGTGCCACCAGTGGTCCCTCGGATACGCAGTATTTT. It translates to CATSGPSDTQYF.

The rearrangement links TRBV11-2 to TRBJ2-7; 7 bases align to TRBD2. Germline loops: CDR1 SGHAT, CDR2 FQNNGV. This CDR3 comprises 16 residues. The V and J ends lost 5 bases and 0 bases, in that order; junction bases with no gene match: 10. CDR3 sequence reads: CASSTILASRSYEQYF. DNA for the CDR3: TGTGCCAGCAGCACGATACTAGCGTCCCGCTCCTACGAGCAGTACTTC.

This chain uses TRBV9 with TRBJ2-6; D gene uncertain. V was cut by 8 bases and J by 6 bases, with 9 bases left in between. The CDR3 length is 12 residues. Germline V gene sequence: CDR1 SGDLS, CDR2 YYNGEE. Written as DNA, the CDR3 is TGTGCCAGTCTTGGCCTGGCCAACGTCCTGACTTTC. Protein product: CASLGLANVLTF. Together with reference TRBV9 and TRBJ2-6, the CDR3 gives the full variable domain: DSGVTQTPKHLITATGQRVTLRCSPRSGDLSVYWYQQSLDQGLQFLIQYYNGEERAKGNILERFSAQQFPDLHSELNLSSLELGDSALYFCASLGLANVLTFGAGSRLTVL.

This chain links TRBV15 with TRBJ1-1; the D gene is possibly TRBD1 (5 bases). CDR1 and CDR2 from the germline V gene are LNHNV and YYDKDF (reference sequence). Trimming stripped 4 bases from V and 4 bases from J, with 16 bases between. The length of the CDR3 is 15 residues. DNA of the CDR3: TGTGCCACCAGCAACCGACAGAGGACCAGCACTGAAGCTTTCTTT. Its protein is CATSNRQRTSTEAFF.

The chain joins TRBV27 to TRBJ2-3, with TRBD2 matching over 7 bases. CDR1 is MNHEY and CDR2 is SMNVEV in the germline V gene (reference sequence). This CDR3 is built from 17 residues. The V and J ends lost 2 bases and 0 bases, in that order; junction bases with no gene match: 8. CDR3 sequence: CASSLIGLAASTDTQYF. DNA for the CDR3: TGTGCCAGCAGTTTAATTGGGCTAGCGGCTAGCACAGATACGCAGTATTTT.

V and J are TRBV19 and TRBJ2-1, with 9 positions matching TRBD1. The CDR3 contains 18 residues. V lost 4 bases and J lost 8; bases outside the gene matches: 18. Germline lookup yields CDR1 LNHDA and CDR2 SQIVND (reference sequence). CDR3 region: CASSSYRGLRPNFDEQFF. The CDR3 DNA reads TGTGCCAGTAGTAGCTACAGGGGGCTACGGCCAAATTTCGATGAGCAGTTCTTC.

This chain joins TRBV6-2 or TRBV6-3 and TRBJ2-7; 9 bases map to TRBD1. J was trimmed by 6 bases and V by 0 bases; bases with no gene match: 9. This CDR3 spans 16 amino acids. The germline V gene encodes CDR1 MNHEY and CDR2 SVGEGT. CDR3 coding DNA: TGTGCCAGCAGTTACTCGAGGGACAGGGCCACCCCCGAGCAGTACTTC. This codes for CASSYSRDRATPEQYF.

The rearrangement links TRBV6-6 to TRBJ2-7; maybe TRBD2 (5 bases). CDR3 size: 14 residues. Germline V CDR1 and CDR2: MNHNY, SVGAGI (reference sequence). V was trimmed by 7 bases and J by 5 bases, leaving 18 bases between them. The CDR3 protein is CASTRRSVLDEQYF. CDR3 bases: TGTGCCAGCACCCGGCGTAGCGTGTTGGACGAGCAGTACTTC.

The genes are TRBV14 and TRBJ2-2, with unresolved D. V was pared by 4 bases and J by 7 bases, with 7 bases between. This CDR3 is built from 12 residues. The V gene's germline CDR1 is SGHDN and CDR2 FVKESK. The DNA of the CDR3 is TGTGCCAGCAGCCCGCCCGGCGGGGAGCTGTTTTTT. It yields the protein CASSPPGGELFF.

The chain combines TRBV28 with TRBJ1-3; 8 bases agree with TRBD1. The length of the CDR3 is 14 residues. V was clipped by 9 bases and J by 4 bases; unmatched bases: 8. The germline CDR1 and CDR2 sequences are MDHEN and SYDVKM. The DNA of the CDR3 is TGTGCCAGGATGGACAGGGCGGGCGGAAACACCATATATTTT. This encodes CARMDRAGGNTIYF.

The CDR3 region has the DNA TGTGCCAGCAGCCACGACAGGGGAAACGGGGAGCTGTTTTTT. Translated: CASSHDRGNGELFF. This sequence joins TRBV14 and TRBJ2-2, with 8 bases matching TRBD1. The CDR3 has 14 residues. V shed 3 bases and J 7 bases; nucleotides not matched to a gene: 4. Germline V lookup: CDR1 SGHDN, CDR2 FVKESK.

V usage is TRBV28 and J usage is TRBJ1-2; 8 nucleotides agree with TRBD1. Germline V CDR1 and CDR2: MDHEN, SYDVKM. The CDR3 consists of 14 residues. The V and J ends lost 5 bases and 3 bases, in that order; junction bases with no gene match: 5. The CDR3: CASSVGQEDYGYTF. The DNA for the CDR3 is TGTGCCAGCAGTGTGGGACAGGAGGACTATGGCTACACCTTC.

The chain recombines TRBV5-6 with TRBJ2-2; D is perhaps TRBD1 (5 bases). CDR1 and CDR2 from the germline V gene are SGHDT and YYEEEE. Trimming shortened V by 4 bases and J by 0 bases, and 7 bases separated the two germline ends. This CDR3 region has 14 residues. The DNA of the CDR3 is TGTGCCAGCAGCGCAGGGCCGAACACCGGGGAGCTGTTTTTT. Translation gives CASSAGPNTGELFF.

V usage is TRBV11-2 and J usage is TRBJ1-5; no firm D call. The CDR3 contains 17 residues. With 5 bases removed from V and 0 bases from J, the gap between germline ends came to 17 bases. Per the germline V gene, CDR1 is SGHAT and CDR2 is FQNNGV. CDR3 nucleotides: TGTGCCAGCAGCCCCAGGCCGGAGGGATCTAGCAATCAGCCCCAGCATTTT. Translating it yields CASSPRPEGSSNQPQHF.

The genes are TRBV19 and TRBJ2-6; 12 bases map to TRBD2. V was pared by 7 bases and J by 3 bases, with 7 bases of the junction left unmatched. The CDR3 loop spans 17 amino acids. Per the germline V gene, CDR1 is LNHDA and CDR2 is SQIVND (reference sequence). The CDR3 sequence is CASTETSGSVGANVLTF. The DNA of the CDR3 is TGTGCCAGTACCGAGACTAGCGGGAGTGTTGGGGCCAACGTCCTGACTTTC.

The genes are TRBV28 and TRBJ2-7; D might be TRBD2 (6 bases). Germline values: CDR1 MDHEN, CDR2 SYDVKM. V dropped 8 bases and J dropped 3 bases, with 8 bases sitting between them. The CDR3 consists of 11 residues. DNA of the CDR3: TGTGCCAGCCGGGAGAGCTACGAGCAGTACTTC. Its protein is CASRESYEQYF.

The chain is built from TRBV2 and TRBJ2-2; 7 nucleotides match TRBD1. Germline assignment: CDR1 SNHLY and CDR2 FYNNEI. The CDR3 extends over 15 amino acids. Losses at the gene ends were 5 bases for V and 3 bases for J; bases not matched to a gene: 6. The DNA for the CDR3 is TGTGCCAGCAGTTTCGACAGGGTCGACACCGGGGAGCTGTTTTTT. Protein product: CASSFDRVDTGELFF.

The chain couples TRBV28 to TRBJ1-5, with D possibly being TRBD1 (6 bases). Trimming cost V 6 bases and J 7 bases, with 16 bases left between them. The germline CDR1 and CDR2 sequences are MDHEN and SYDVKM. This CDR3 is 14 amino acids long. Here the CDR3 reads CASSPAQGTQPQHF. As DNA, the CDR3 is TGTGCCAGCAGCCCCGCCCAGGGGACGCAGCCCCAGCATTTT. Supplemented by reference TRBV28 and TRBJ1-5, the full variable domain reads DVKVTQSSRYLVKRTGEKVFLECVQDMDHENMFWYRQDPGLGLRLIYFSYDVKMKEKGDIPEGYSVSREKKERFSLILESASTNQTSMYLCASSPAQGTQPQHFGDGTRLSIL.

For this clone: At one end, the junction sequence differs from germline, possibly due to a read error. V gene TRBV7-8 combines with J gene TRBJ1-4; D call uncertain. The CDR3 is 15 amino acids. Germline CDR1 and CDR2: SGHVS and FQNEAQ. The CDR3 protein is CASSYELATNEKLLF. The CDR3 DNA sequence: TGTGCCAGCAGTTATGAACTTGCAACTAATGAAAAACTGCTTTTT.

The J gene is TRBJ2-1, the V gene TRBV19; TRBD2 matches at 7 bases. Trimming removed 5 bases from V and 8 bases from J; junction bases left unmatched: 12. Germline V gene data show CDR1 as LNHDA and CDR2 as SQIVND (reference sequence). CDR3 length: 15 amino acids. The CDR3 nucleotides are TGTGCCAGTAGTCCAGCGGGGAGGGTTGGAGATGAGCAGTTCTTC. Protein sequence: CASSPAGRVGDEQFF.

CDR3 residues: CASSILQGPKYEQYF. CDR3 in DNA: TGCGCCAGCAGTATCCTCCAGGGGCCAAAGTACGAGCAGTACTTC. The chain combines TRBV5-1 with TRBJ2-7; D may be TRBD1 (6 bases). This CDR3 region has 15 residues. Trimming shortened V by 5 bases and J by 4 bases, and 19 bases separated the two germline ends. The germline V gene has CDR1 SGHRS and CDR2 YFSETQ.

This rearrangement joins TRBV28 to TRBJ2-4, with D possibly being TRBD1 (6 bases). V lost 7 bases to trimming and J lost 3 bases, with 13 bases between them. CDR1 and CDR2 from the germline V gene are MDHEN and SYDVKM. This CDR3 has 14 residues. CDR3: CASTGRDNKNIQYF. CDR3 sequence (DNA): TGTGCCAGCACCGGTCGGGACAACAAAAACATTCAGTACTTC.